These 9 T cell receptor beta chains share one sample of origin, sequenced in a study of blood T cell repertoires in COVID-19. Repertoires were generated with immunoSEQ multiplex PCR, while TCRdb's copy carries only in-frame clones and drops some. The data hold 100,000 to 150,000 clones, with roughly 90% observed a single time. The sample taken for sequencing was peripheral blood. The origin of the receptors is a man aged 45 to 65 with active or convalescent COVID-19.

DNA of the CDR3: TGTGCCTGGACTAAAAAGGGGGGGGGCTCTAGCAATCAGCCCCAGCATTTT. Protein: CAWTKKGGGSSNQPQHF. The V and J genes are TRBV30 and TRBJ1-5, with a weak D call TRBD1 (6 bases). Trimming pared 4 bases from V and 0 bases from J, leaving 19 bases between. The CDR3 totals 17 residues. Per germline, CDR1 GTSNPN and CDR2 SVGIG (reference sequence).

V and J are TRBV10-1 and TRBJ2-3, with D perhaps matching TRBD1 (6 bases). Between the trimmed V and J ends, which lost 8 bases and 3 bases, there was a span of 21 bases. The V gene's germline CDR1 is WNHNN and CDR2 SYGVQD (reference sequence). The CDR3 is made up of 16 amino acids. The CDR3 protein is CASDESWGQMTDTQYF. The CDR3 nucleotides are TGCGCCAGCGACGAGTCTTGGGGGCAAATGACAGATACGCAGTATTTT.

This chain uses TRBV5-8 with TRBJ1-4; D possibly corresponds to TRBD1 (6 bases). V shed 0 bases and J shed 8 bases, with 11 bases lying between them. The germline V gene encodes CDR1 SGHTS and CDR2 YDEGEE. The CDR3 sequence is 14 residues long. The CDR3 bases are TGTGCCAGCAGCTTGGAGGGGGGGAGAGAAAAACTGTTTTTT. It codes for CASSLEGGREKLFF.

In its sample, this clone was seen once. The chain links TRBV5-1 to TRBJ1-1; D is uncertain. Germline loops: CDR1 SGHRS, CDR2 YFSETQ. The CDR3 covers 13 residues. Trimming cost V 7 bases and J 1 base, with 11 bases left between them. CDR3 region: CASRDEANTEAFF. DNA for the CDR3: TGCGCCAGCCGAGACGAGGCGAACACTGAAGCTTTCTTT. Combining the CDR3 with reference TRBV5-1 and TRBJ1-1 gives the whole variable domain KAGVTQTPRYLIKTRGQQVTLSCSPISGHRSVSWYQQTPGQGLQFLFEYFSETQRNKGNFPGRFSGRQFSNSRSEMNVSTLELGDSALYLCASRDEANTEAFFGQGTRLTVV.

The chain uses TRBV5-1 and TRBJ2-1; 14 bases agree with TRBD2. J was trimmed by 2 bases and V by 2 bases; bases with no gene match: 15. The CDR3 contains 21 residues. Germline assignment: CDR1 SGHRS and CDR2 YFSETQ. The CDR3 reads CASSFPRGRGLAGGTYNEQFF. CDR3 DNA sequence: TGCGCCAGCAGCTTCCCACGGGGGCGAGGACTAGCGGGAGGAACCTACAATGAGCAGTTCTTC.

V gene TRBV19 combines with J gene TRBJ1-5, with D possibly matching TRBD1 (5 bases). The V end was cut by 4 bases, the J end by 0 bases, with 16 bases between. This CDR3 has 17 residues. The germline V gene has CDR1 LNHDA and CDR2 SQIVND (reference sequence). CDR3 protein: CASSNGAGGYSNQPQHF. The CDR3 bases are TGTGCCAGTAGTAATGGGGCGGGGGGGTATAGCAATCAGCCCCAGCATTTT.

This clone was seen a few times. The rearrangement links TRBV6-5 to TRBJ2-2, with 7 bases matching TRBD1. The germline V gene has CDR1 MNHEY and CDR2 SVGAGI. Trimming at V came to 8 bases and at J to 1 base, leaving 7 bases not matched to a gene. The CDR3 runs to 15 residues. CDR3 region: CASRRGGGNTGELFF. The DNA of the CDR3 is TGTGCCAGCCGGCGAGGGGGCGGGAACACCGGGGAGCTGTTTTTT.

V gene TRBV4-1 combines with J gene TRBJ1-2, with TRBD1 matching over 7 bases. CDR1 MGHRA and CDR2 YSYEKL come from the germline V gene. This CDR3 is 14 amino acids long. With 2 bases clipped from V and 4 bases from J, the junction kept 4 bases outside the gene matches. In DNA, the CDR3 is TGCGCCAGCAGCCAACCGACAGGGATCTATGGCTACACCTTC. Translating gives CASSQPTGIYGYTF.

The sample holds a few counts of this clone. The V and J genes are TRBV14 and TRBJ2-7; no reliable D call. V lost 4 bases, J lost 4 bases, and 5 bases lay in between. From germline, CDR1 is SGHDN and CDR2 FVKESK. CDR3 length: 11 residues. The CDR3 loop reads CASSRIYEQYF. CDR3 bases: TGTGCCAGCAGCCGTATTTACGAGCAGTACTTC.